This TCR beta chain emerged from a study of graft-versus-host responses after intestinal transplantation (dated by TCRdb to the early 2020s). With respect to the entire study: The transplants that recipients got were multivisceral, liver-intestinal, or isolated intestinal. Rather than going through the commercial service, samples from three later patients were sequenced in-house on an Illumina MiSeq and processed with MiXCR. The cohort enrolled about two dozen intestinal transplant recipients, one of whom was a retransplant, and a few patients without pretransplant specimens were excluded. After intestinal transplantation, graft-versus-host and host-versus-graft alloreactive T cell clones were followed in the graft, circulation and bone marrow using bulk TCR-beta CDR3 sequencing. Every recipient was given anti-thymocyte globulin induction, then maintenance tacrolimus and steroids for about three years. To identify alloreactive clones, pre-transplant mixed lymphocyte reaction products were sequenced and then compared with unstimulated pre-transplant donor and recipient T cells. Donor T cell macrochimerism was defined as a peak of at least 4% donor T cells among recipient peripheral blood mononuclear cells. Overall study outcomes, separate from this receptor: GvH clones were detected in recipient bone marrow, and some appeared earlier in ileal mucosa or blood, consistent with an intestinal mucosal origin. Patients with donor T cell macrochimerism had high GvH to HvG T cell clonal ratios in their allografts. The relatively low number and heterogeneity of intestinal transplant patients limited the conclusions. Early after transplant, peak levels of circulating GvH clones were found to be associated with declines in HvG clones.

Trimming accounts for 6 bases at V and 0 bases at J, while the number of junction bases matched to no gene is 4. According to the germline V gene (reference sequence), CDR1 reads MNHEY and CDR2 reads SMNVEV. There are 14 amino acids in the CDR3, from cysteine to phenylalanine inclusive. The kept DNA is CDR3 alone, 42 bases in frame from the first base. Concerning this clone: Its antigen specificity is not known. Nothing much larger sits one base from this clone, and base qualities are not available.

Receptors were amplified or captured by the immunoSEQ multiplex PCR assay. For most patients, genomic DNA was isolated with the Qiagen DNeasy Blood and Tissue Kit and sent frozen to Adaptive Biotechnologies for TCR sequencing. For most patients, high-throughput TCR-beta CDR3 sequencing of genomic DNA was performed by Adaptive Biotechnologies. Processing in the source paper ran as follows. TCR sequencing data for approximately 19 patients were retrieved from Adaptive's ImmunoSEQ software; a few other patients were processed with MiXCR and VDJtools. To correct CD4 versus CD8 sorting errors, any sequence found in both subsets at a frequency ratio below 5:1 was removed. CDR3 nucleotide sequences shared between donor and recipient were removed because the origin of such sequences could not be assigned. To count as alloreactive, a clone needed at least 2-fold expansion over unstimulated cells and a minimum CFSE-low frequency of 0.002% (template counts) or 0.001% (read counts). Clones were considered mappable if detected in sequenced pre-transplant spleen, lymph node, or MLR CFSE-low populations of the donor or recipient. The cumulative frequency of alloreactive clones was calculated as a percentage of all sequences, weighted by copy number. Drawn from immuneACCESS, this table holds only the in-frame rearrangements with V and J called that TCRdb kept. Clones are partly lost; checked studies trace under half to an unresolved V gene and leave the rest unexplained. V and J calls and clone size are given by that table; D and trimming were obtained from the DNA. This sample gives around 99,000 clones in total; more than 85% of them show up just once. The ten largest clones take up 1.5% to 2.5% of the sample.

The time point label on this specimen signifies: cells obtained before transplantation from donor or recipient. CD3+CD4+ and CD3+CD8+ populations were FACS-sorted from unstimulated pre-transplant donor and recipient cells taken from spleen or lymph nodes. The TCR originated in a human donor who received an intestinal transplant. Here the chain combines TRBV27 and TRBJ1-2, and 7 bases in between align with TRBD1. Source: unstimulated CD8+ T cells sorted from spleen or lymph node cells, taken before intestinal transplant. The DNA reads as follows: TGTGCCAGCAGCCAGACAGGGACTAACTATGGCTACACCTTC. This translates into CASSQTGTNYGYTF.